These T cell receptor beta chains were read from a single sample in a study of control samples from healthy donors and cancer patients. Some clones are missing from TCRdb's copy, which holds only in-frame ones; the method was immunoSEQ multiplex PCR. The sample carries about 100,000 clones, about 91% recorded once. Sequenced sample: blood. The receptors stem from a woman younger than 35 in good health. The CDR3 runs from the conserved cysteine through the conserved F or W. Fields, in order: V gene, clone size, J gene, D gene, CDR3 protein, CDR3 DNA. A D gene is named only where the DNA matches it firmly. Clone size, where shown, is once, few, many, or a class for clones that have expanded.

TRBV28	once	TRBJ2-7	.	CASSFLHRSEQYF	TGTGCCAGCAGTTTCCTCCATCGATCAGAGCAGTACTTC
TRBV30	.	TRBJ2-3	TRBD1	CAWINPDRGGADTQYF	TGTGCCTGGATCAACCCCGACAGGGGTGGGGCAGATACGCAGTATTTT
TRBV6-5	.	TRBJ2-6	.	CASSPRVSGANVLTF	TGTGCCAGCAGCCCCAGGGTCTCTGGGGCCAACGTCCTGACTTTC
TRBV5-6	.	TRBJ1-5	.	CASQLGGTTQPQHF	TGTGCCAGTCAACTCGGAGGGACGACTCAGCCCCAGCATTTT
TRBV5-8	.	TRBJ1-4	TRBD1	CASSGGQPNEKLFF	TGTGCCAGCAGCGGGGGACAGCCTAATGAAAAACTGTTTTTT
TRBV28	.	TRBJ1-5	.	CAIDGSNQPQHF	TGTGCCATCGACGGAAGCAATCAGCCCCAGCATTTT
TRBV19	.	TRBJ2-7	TRBD2	CASRYSGTSSYEQYF	TGTGCCAGCAGATATTCTGGGACTAGCTCCTACGAGCAGTACTTC
TRBV14	once	TRBJ2-7	.	CASSPEDGPSYEQYF	TGTGCCAGCAGCCCAGAGGACGGCCCTTCCTACGAGCAGTACTTC
TRBV7-2	.	TRBJ2-1	TRBD2	CASSTTAGPYNEQFF	TGTGCCAGCAGCACCACAGCGGGGCCTTACAATGAGCAGTTCTTC
TRBV3-1/TRBV3-2	.	TRBJ1-2	.	CASSQEGGGVYGYTF	TGTGCCAGCAGCCAAGAAGGAGGGGGGGTCTATGGCTACACCTTC
TRBV27	.	TRBJ2-1	TRBD2	CASSLGLAGGPGEQFF	TGTGCCAGCAGTCTCGGACTAGCGGGAGGGCCTGGGGAGCAGTTCTTC
TRBV2	.	TRBJ1-2	.	CAGRGRVDGYTF	TGTGCCGGCAGGGGCAGGGTGGATGGCTACACCTTC
TRBV27	once	TRBJ2-2	.	CASSSFLARTGELFF	TGTGCCAGCAGTTCATTCCTAGCTCGGACCGGGGAGCTGTTTTTT
TRBV3-1/TRBV3-2	.	TRBJ2-1	TRBD2	CASSQGPPSGASNEQFF	TGTGCCAGCAGCCAAGGTCCGCCTAGCGGGGCTAGCAATGAGCAGTTCTTC
TRBV7-2	.	TRBJ2-3	.	CASSSKNPGRSDTQYF	TGTGCCAGCAGTTCGAAAAACCCGGGACGGTCAGATACGCAGTATTTT
TRBV28	.	TRBJ1-1	.	CASSFQVGAEAFF	TGTGCCAGCAGTTTCCAGGTAGGGGCTGAAGCTTTCTTT
TRBV27	.	TRBJ2-3	.	CASTGSVQGTDTQYF	TGTGCCAGCACAGGGAGCGTCCAAGGCACAGATACGCAGTATTTT
TRBV10-3	.	TRBJ2-1	.	CAIGTPFEQFF	TGTGCCATCGGGACCCCCTTTGAGCAGTTCTTC
TRBV11-1	.	TRBJ2-2	.	CASSLDVASGGELFF	TGTGCCAGCAGCTTAGATGTAGCGTCAGGAGGGGAGCTGTTTTTT
TRBV19	.	TRBJ1-5	TRBD1	CASSLEGTAALQPQHF	TGTGCCAGTAGTCTGGAAGGGACAGCGGCCTTGCAGCCCCAGCATTTT
TRBV5-4	.	TRBJ2-5	TRBD2	CASSKPGLEQETQYF	TGTGCCAGCAGCAAACCGGGACTAGAACAAGAGACCCAGTACTTC
TRBV27	.	TRBJ2-2	.	CASTPEFGLGELFF	TGTGCCAGCACCCCTGAGTTCGGGCTTGGCGAGCTGTTTTTT
TRBV6-2/TRBV6-3	.	TRBJ1-2	TRBD1	CASSYSGDPGQGLSNYGYTF	TGTGCCAGCAGTTACTCGGGTGACCCGGGACAGGGGCTATCTAACTATGGCTACACCTTC
TRBV7-9	.	TRBJ2-2	.	CASSLASSTGELFF	TGTGCCAGCAGCTTAGCCTCTAGCACCGGGGAGCTGTTTTTT
TRBV3-1/TRBV3-2	.	TRBJ1-5	.	CASSLFGREVQPQHF	TGTGCCAGCAGCCTTTTTGGCAGGGAGGTTCAGCCCCAGCATTTT
TRBV5-6	.	TRBJ1-1	.	CASSLGLRDTEAFF	TGTGCCAGCAGCTTGGGGCTCAGGGACACTGAAGCTTTCTTT
TRBV6-4	once	TRBJ2-5	TRBD2	CASARTRGGQETQYF	TGTGCCAGCGCCCGTACGCGGGGGGGCCAAGAGACCCAGTACTTC
TRBV3-1/TRBV3-2	.	TRBJ1-6	.	CASSQDSPLHF	TGTGCCAGCAGCCAAGATTCACCCCTCCACTTT
TRBV7-8	.	TRBJ1-2	TRBD1	CAVIRDSHNYGYTF	TGTGCCGTAATTCGGGACAGCCATAACTATGGCTACACCTTC
TRBV6-4	.	TRBJ2-1	.	CASSDSGGRGFNEQFF	TGTGCCAGCAGTGACTCCGGGGGCAGGGGGTTTAATGAGCAGTTCTTC
TRBV29-1	.	TRBJ1-2	.	CSVEVSWNYGYTF	TGCAGCGTTGAAGTTTCCTGGAACTATGGCTACACCTTC
TRBV6-5	.	TRBJ1-3	TRBD1	CASRRRGPGNTIYF	TGTGCCAGCAGACGGAGGGGGCCTGGAAACACCATATATTTT
TRBV30	.	TRBJ2-4	TRBD2	CAWSVGSGRRDIQYF	TGTGCCTGGAGTGTGGGTAGCGGGAGAAGGGACATTCAGTACTTC
TRBV9	.	TRBJ2-5	.	CASSVRQGQETQYF	TGTGCCAGCAGCGTACGGCAGGGGCAAGAGACCCAGTACTTC
TRBV5-6	once	TRBJ1-1	.	CASSFGAGDFNTEAFF	TGTGCCAGCAGCTTTGGGGCAGGGGACTTCAACACTGAAGCTTTCTTT
TRBV7-9	.	TRBJ2-5	.	CASSLQEYQETQYF	TGTGCCAGCAGCCTACAGGAGTACCAAGAGACCCAGTACTTC
TRBV24-1	.	TRBJ2-2	.	CATSLAGQPNTGELFF	TGTGCCACCAGCCTCGCCGGACAGCCGAACACCGGGGAGCTGTTTTTT
TRBV6-6	.	TRBJ2-4	.	CASMDQEGKNIQYF	TGTGCCAGCATGGATCAGGAGGGCAAAAACATTCAGTACTTC
TRBV5-4	.	TRBJ2-5	.	CASSLALGGDKETQYF	TGTGCCAGCAGCTTGGCCCTAGGGGGTGATAAAGAGACCCAGTACTTC
TRBV15	.	TRBJ1-3	.	CATSRVGNTIYF	TGTGCCACCAGCAGGGTAGGAAACACCATATATTTT
TRBV20-1	.	TRBJ1-2	TRBD1	CSASSGTGALNYGYTF	TGCAGTGCTAGTTCCGGGACAGGAGCCCTCAACTATGGCTACACCTTC
TRBV5-8	.	TRBJ2-5	TRBD2	CASSLGAGFQETQYF	TGTGCCAGCAGCTTGGGAGCGGGGTTCCAAGAGACCCAGTACTTC
TRBV7-6	.	TRBJ2-7	TRBD2	CASSLREGPLNEQYF	TGTGCCAGCAGCTTGCGGGAGGGCCCATTAAACGAGCAGTACTTC
TRBV15	.	TRBJ1-5	.	CATSRTIQDYQPQHF	TGTGCCACCAGCAGGACCATCCAAGACTATCAGCCCCAGCATTTT
TRBV5-1	.	TRBJ2-1	.	CASSSDYEQFF	TGCGCCAGCAGCTCGGACTATGAGCAGTTCTTC
TRBV24-1	.	TRBJ2-1	.	CATSDTPGSGTYNEQFF	TGTGCCACCAGTGATACCCCGGGTAGCGGCACCTACAATGAGCAGTTCTTC
TRBV28	.	TRBJ1-4	TRBD1	CASSLWQGANEKLFF	TGTGCCAGCAGTTTATGGCAGGGGGCTAATGAAAAACTGTTTTTT
TRBV5-6	.	TRBJ1-6	.	CASSLANWIANSPLHF	TGTGCCAGCAGCTTGGCCAACTGGATAGCTAATTCACCCCTCCACTTT
TRBV6-2/TRBV6-3	.	TRBJ2-3	TRBD2	CASSQLNLAGGRTDTQYF	TGTGCCAGCAGCCAACTTAATCTAGCGGGAGGGCGCACAGATACGCAGTATTTT
TRBV2	.	TRBJ2-5	TRBD1	CASSAGQGMETQYF	TGTGCCAGCAGTGCGGGACAGGGGATGGAGACCCAGTACTTC
TRBV24-1	.	TRBJ1-5	.	CATSDGTGLSNQPQHF	TGTGCCACCAGTGACGGGACCGGACTTAGCAATCAGCCCCAGCATTTT
TRBV6-2/TRBV6-3	.	TRBJ2-4	.	CASSLPGKPPSF	TGTGCCAGCAGCCTTCCCGGTAAGCCACCGTCGTTC